These 6 T cell receptor beta chains originate from one sample sequenced in a study of cytomegalovirus exposure and HLA in healthy donors. The PCR ran on 60 Vbeta and 13 Jbeta primers. Repertoires were generated with immunoSEQ multiplex PCR, while TCRdb's copy carries only in-frame clones and drops some. Its listing shows tens of thousands of clones. Source material: PBMCs. These receptors were obtained from a human donor in good health.

This CDR3 reads CAWNDRVNTEAFF. As DNA, the CDR3 is TGTGCCTGGAATGACAGAGTGAACACTGAAGCTTTCTTT. The rearrangement joins TRBV30 to TRBJ1-1, with D possibly being TRBD1 (5 bases). The germline V gene encodes CDR1 GTSNPN and CDR2 SVGIG (reference sequence). The V end was cut by 4 bases, the J end by 0 bases, with 9 bases between. The CDR3 has 13 residues.

The CDR3 protein is CASSVLQGRGANVLTF. The CDR3 bases are TGTGCCAGCAGCGTATTACAGGGACGTGGGGCCAACGTCCTGACTTTC. The chain combines TRBV9 with TRBJ2-6; D possibly corresponds to TRBD1 (6 bases). CDR3 length: 16 residues. Germline V gene sequence: CDR1 SGDLS, CDR2 YYNGEE. Between the trimmed V and J ends, which lost 1 base and 3 bases, there was a span of 11 bases.

V and J are TRBV6-1 and TRBJ2-5; TRBD2 agrees at 10 bases. The CDR3 loop spans 15 amino acids. Germline trimming cut 4 bases from V and 1 base from J; bases unmatched to any gene: 3. Germline V CDR1 and CDR2: MNHNS, SASEGT. The CDR3 sequence: CASSGLAGGQETQYF. The CDR3 DNA follows: TGTGCCAGCAGTGGATTAGCGGGGGGCCAAGAGACCCAGTACTTC.

The chain recombines TRBV11-1 with TRBJ2-5; weak D call: TRBD1 (7 bases). This CDR3 is 15 amino acids long. Germline lookup yields CDR1 SGHAT and CDR2 FQDESV (reference sequence). V was clipped by 6 bases and J by 1 base, with 15 bases between them. This CDR3 reads CASSLGQGGQETQYF. CDR3 DNA sequence: TGTGCCAGCAGTTTGGGGCAGGGGGGCCAAGAGACCCAGTACTTC.

This chain uses TRBV5-8 with TRBJ1-5; weak D call: TRBD1 (6 bases). Germline V gene lookup returns CDR1 SGHTS and CDR2 YDEGEE. This CDR3 region has 13 residues. Trimming cost V 5 bases and J 7 bases, with 13 bases left between them. The CDR3: CASRPQGRQPQHF. The CDR3 DNA follows: TGTGCCAGCAGACCACAGGGACGGCAGCCCCAGCATTTT.

This chain links TRBV7-8 with TRBJ1-3, with 7 positions matching TRBD1. Trimming took 3 bases from V and 4 from J; bases not matched to a gene: 6. From germline, CDR1 is SGHVS and CDR2 FQNEAQ. The CDR3 is 15 amino acids. CDR3 sequence reads: CASSFPTGPGNTIYF. CDR3 sequence (DNA): TGTGCCAGCAGCTTTCCGACAGGGCCCGGAAACACCATATATTTT. Variable domain in full (rest from reference TRBV7-8 and TRBJ1-3): GAGVSQSPRYKVAKRGQDVALRCDPISGHVSLFWYQQALGQGPEFLTYFQNEAQLDKSGLPSDRFFAERPEGSVSTLKIQRTQQEDSAVYLCASSFPTGPGNTIYFGEGSWLTVV.